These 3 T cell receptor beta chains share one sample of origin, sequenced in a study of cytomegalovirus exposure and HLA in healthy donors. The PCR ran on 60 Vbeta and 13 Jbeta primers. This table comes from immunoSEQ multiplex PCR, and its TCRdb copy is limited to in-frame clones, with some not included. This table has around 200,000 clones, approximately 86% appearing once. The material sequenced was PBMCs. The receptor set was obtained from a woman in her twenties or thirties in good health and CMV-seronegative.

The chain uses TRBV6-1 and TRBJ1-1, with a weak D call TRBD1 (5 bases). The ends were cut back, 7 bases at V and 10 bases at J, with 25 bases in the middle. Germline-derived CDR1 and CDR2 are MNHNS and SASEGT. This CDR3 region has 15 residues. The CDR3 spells CASTQGRSPSPRAFF. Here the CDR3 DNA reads TGTGCCAGCACTCAGGGCCGGTCCCCTTCCCCCCGAGCTTTCTTT.

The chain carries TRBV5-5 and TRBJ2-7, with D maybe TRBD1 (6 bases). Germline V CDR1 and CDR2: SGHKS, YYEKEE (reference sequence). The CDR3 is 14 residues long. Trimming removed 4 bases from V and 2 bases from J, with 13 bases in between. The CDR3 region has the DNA TGTGCCAGCAGCCTCGGCGCAGGGGCCTACGAGCAGTACTTC. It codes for CASSLGAGAYEQYF.

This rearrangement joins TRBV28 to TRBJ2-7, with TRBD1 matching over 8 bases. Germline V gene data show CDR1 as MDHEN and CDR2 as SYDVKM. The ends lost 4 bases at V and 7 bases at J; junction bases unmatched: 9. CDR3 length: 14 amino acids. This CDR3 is CASSWGQDPLEQYF. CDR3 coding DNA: TGTGCCAGCAGTTGGGGACAGGACCCCCTGGAGCAGTACTTC. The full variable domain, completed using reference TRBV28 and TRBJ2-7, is DVKVTQSSRYLVKRTGEKVFLECVQDMDHENMFWYRQDPGLGLRLIYFSYDVKMKEKGDIPEGYSVSREKKERFSLILESASTNQTSMYLCASSWGQDPLEQYFGPGTRLTVT.